The 16 T cell receptor beta chains presented below share a single source sample, sequenced in a study of monozygotic twins with inflammatory bowel disease. One entry per CDR3 protein, without DNA, is what TCRdb gives after re-calling the 5' RACE reads. There are roughly 140,000 distinct CDR3 sequences in the sample, with roughly 2.5% held by the top ten. The specimen sequenced was blood. The receptors here all came from a human donor with ulcerative colitis or Crohn's disease, or a healthy co-twin of an affected twin (not recorded which).

This rearrangement joins TRBV7-2 to TRBJ1-5. This CDR3 is built from 15 residues. In germline, CDR1 is SGHTA, CDR2 FQGNSA. The CDR3 loop reads CASSSAAGGGGPQHF.

J is TRBJ1-1 and V is TRBV6-1; the D gene TCRdb calls, TRBD1, cannot be checked with no DNA. Per the germline V gene, CDR1 is MNHNS and CDR2 is SASEGT. CDR3 size: 14 residues. CDR3 residues: CASKGGVAGTEAFF.

V usage is TRBV5-4 and J usage is TRBJ2-5; TCRdb picks TRBD1, but there is no DNA to check that call. Germline V gives CDR1 SGHNT, CDR2 YYREEE (reference sequence). This CDR3 contains 15 residues. The CDR3 sequence is CASSSVEAPGETQYF.

The chain recombines TRBV10-3 with TRBJ2-5; checking the TCRdb D call of TRBD1 is not possible without DNA. Germline values: CDR1 ENHRY, CDR2 SYGVKD. The CDR3 is 18 residues long. The CDR3 spells CAISESTRRGIHQETQYF.

The rearrangement links TRBV23-1 to TRBJ2-7; TCRdb gives TRBD1 as the D gene, but with no DNA this cannot be confirmed. TRBV23-1 is given ORF status, its function remaining uncertain. The CDR3 extends over 15 amino acids. The CDR3: CASSQNDRGRYEQYF.

The chain links TRBV20-1 to TRBJ2-3; the D gene TCRdb calls, TRBD2, cannot be checked with no DNA. Germline V lookup: CDR1 DFQATT, CDR2 SNEGSKA (reference sequence). This CDR3 has 16 residues. CDR3: CSARGLAGQGTDTQYF.

CDR3: CSALDANLGTDTQYF. The rearrangement links TRBV20-1 to TRBJ2-3. The CDR3 covers 15 residues. Germline V gives CDR1 DFQATT, CDR2 SNEGSKA (reference sequence).

V and J are TRBV7-2 and TRBJ2-7. CDR1 is SGHTA, CDR2 FQGNSA, per germline. This CDR3 contains 12 residues. CDR3 region: CASSLAAYEQYF. The full variable domain, completed using reference TRBV7-2 and TRBJ2-7, is GAGVSQSPSNKVTEKGKDVELRCDPISGHTALYWYRQSLGQGLEFLIYFQGNSAPDKSGLPSDRFSAERTGGSVSTLTIQRTQQEDSAVYLCASSLAAYEQYFGPGTRLTVT.

The chain joins TRBV20-1 to TRBJ1-2. The germline V gene encodes CDR1 DFQATT and CDR2 SNEGSKA (reference sequence). The CDR3 covers 13 residues. CDR3 amino acids: CSARQQVVLGYTF.

The V and J genes are TRBV6-6 and TRBJ1-1; with no DNA, the TCRdb D assignment of TRBD1 cannot be verified. Germline CDR1 MNHNY, CDR2 SVGAGI (reference sequence). The CDR3 has 13 residues. The CDR3 loop is CASSSLGGTEAFF.

The genes are TRBV19 and TRBJ2-1; TCRdb picks TRBD2, but there is no DNA to check that call. CDR1 and CDR2 from the germline V gene are LNHDA and SQIVND (reference sequence). The CDR3 runs to 14 residues. CDR3 residues: CASSPGTSISEQFF.

The CDR3 loop is CASSPPGSEAFF. The gene calls are TRBV18 and TRBJ1-1. The germline CDR1 and CDR2 sequences are KGHSH and LQKENI. The CDR3 contains 12 residues.

The rearrangement links TRBV27 to TRBJ2-3; TCRdb proposes TRBD1, but this gene call is untestable without DNA. Germline V gives CDR1 MNHEY, CDR2 SMNVEV (reference sequence). This CDR3 is 16 amino acids long. This CDR3 is CASSSLLSRGADTQYF.

The rearrangement links TRBV20-1 to TRBJ2-7; the D call from TCRdb, TRBD1, cannot be confirmed without DNA. Germline lookup yields CDR1 DFQATT and CDR2 SNEGSKA (reference sequence). The CDR3 has 13 amino acids. The CDR3 protein is CSARILQGIEQYF.

The CDR3 sequence: CATSSGRANYGYTF. The V call is TRBV24-1, the J call TRBJ1-2. This CDR3 region has 14 residues. The germline V gene encodes CDR1 KGHDR and CDR2 SFDVKD.

The chain couples TRBV5-1 to TRBJ2-7. The CDR3 has 12 residues. The germline gives CDR1 SGHRS, CDR2 YFSETQ. The CDR3: CASSLSPYEQYF.